This entry concerns a single T cell receptor (beta chain). There are many counts of this clonotype. No cognate antigen has been identified for it. Per-nucleotide qualities are absent, and no much larger clonotype sits a single base away. The germline V gene (reference sequence) yields LNHDA for CDR1 and SQIVND for CDR2. V drops 1 base and J drops 1 base, leaving 7 bases in between. Including cysteine and phenylalanine, the CDR3 has 14 amino acids. Solely the CDR3 DNA is kept, with 42 bases framed from the first base. Amplification of TCR beta CDR3 regions was carried out from RNA transcripts. The TCR CDR3 was subjected to a first round of RT-PCR using the HTBI primer set and the Qiagen OneStep RT-PCR kit. Libraries were constructed in a second round of multiplex PCR, after which size selection and purification were performed. Libraries were sequenced paired-end with 100 bp reads on an Illumina HiSeq2000. The authors' pipeline ran thus. SOAPnuke was used to process the raw data, throwing out any read that contained adapters or uncalled bases, had a mean Phred below 15, or lacked an exact constant-primer or identifier match. COPE v1.2.5 was used to merge high-quality paired reads, and clonotypes were defined as unique nucleotide sequences. MiTCR v1.1 was used to align the clonotypes against IMGT TRBV, TRBD and TRBJ reference segments. The analysis included only V-J combinations with a frequency above 0.0001, which together covered 99% to 99.2% of the repertoires. A TCS score was defined as the ratio of F50 (clonal expansion) to E x V (chaos), with BLOSUM62-based TCRdist applied between CDR3 peptides within each V-J. Welch's t-statistics and random forest reduced 500 to 650 V-J features to some 14, which were used in a naive Bayes classifier (R e1071). The raw public data were reprocessed by TCRdb itself: fastp quality trimming at Q25, MiXCR clonotype calling, in-frame beta chains only. All rows with the same CDR3 protein become a single entry with the most common DNA and genes. TCRdb, not the authors, supplied the V and J calls. The sample contains 400,000 to 550,000 distinct CDR3 sequences, under 15% of them found a single time. The ten biggest clones cover around a sixth of the sample.

This entry is derived from a study of T cells in Graves' hyperthyroidism and ophthalmopathy (dated by TCRdb to between 2018 and 2021). Background for the entire study: Peripheral blood was sampled at the time of initial diagnosis, prior to any treatment. To identify TCR V-J signatures that set the groups apart, the researchers used a discovery cohort of approximately 98 patients, made up of 40 to 45 with Graves' ophthalmopathy and about 55 with stable Graves' hyperthyroidism. The paper describes TCR Vbeta CDR3 sequencing of around 140 peripheral blood samples, made up of 43 ophthalmopathy patients, roughly 80 hyperthyroidism patients and roughly 17 progressor patients. In several Graves' hyperthyroidism patients, the study also compared T-cell repertoires from thyroid tissue with T-cell repertoires from blood. Prospective prediction of ophthalmopathy was tested in an independent validation cohort of fewer than 20 hyperthyroidism patients and 15 to 17 patients who later progressed to ophthalmopathy. Once sampling was done, hyperthyroidism patients were given methimazole at a starting dose of 30 mg daily, whereas ophthalmopathy patients were given high-dose intravenous methylprednisolone. The approximately 100 discovery patients were divided at random into training and test sets in a 7:3 ratio.

Stable Graves' hyperthyroidism was defined as no progression to ophthalmopathy during 18 months of follow-up. Hyperthyroidism patients were newly diagnosed, had a disease duration of under 2 months, and were aged 18 to 65 years. Any patient with an uncontrolled infection, another autoimmune disease, pregnancy or lactation was excluded. Diagnoses were established on the basis of clinical symptoms, serum thyroxine and TRAb, thyroid ultrasound, and orbital computed tomography. PBMCs were isolated from 8 to 10 ml of fresh peripheral blood by Ficoll-Paque density gradient centrifugation. Trizol reagent was used to extract total RNA, and RNA quality was then checked on an Agilent 2100 Bioanalyzer. The study at large found these results: In validation, progression to ophthalmopathy was predicted by the model with roughly 71% sensitivity and about 72% specificity, a median of around 5.9 months before onset. No statistical method was used to set the sample size in advance, and investigators knew the group allocation. Most expanded thyroid clonotypes (frequency above 0.001) were also detected in blood, a finding suggesting that blood repertoires may reflect thyroid immune responses. A 13 V-J signature model separated ophthalmopathy from stable hyperthyroidism, with 87.88% sensitivity and 81.08% specificity in cross-validation and 80%/75% in testing.

Sequences were obtained from blood. The chain is assembled from TRBV19 and TRBJ1-1; confidence is insufficient to name the D gene. This receptor was taken from a woman in her late teens or twenties with Graves' hyperthyroidism. The DNA sequence is as follows: TGTGCCAGTAGTATAGTACAGCCGAACACTGAAGCTTTCTTT. Its translation reads: CASSIVQPNTEAFF.